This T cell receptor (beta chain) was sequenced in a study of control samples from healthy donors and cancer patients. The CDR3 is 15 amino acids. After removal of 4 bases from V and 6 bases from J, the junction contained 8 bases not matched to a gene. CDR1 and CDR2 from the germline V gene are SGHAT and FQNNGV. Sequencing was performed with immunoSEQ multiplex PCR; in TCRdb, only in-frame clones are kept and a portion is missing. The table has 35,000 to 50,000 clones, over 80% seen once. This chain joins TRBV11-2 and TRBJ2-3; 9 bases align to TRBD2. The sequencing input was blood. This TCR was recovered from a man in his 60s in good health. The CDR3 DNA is TGTGCCAGCAGCTCGGAAGCGGGAGGTTTGGATACGCAGTATTTT. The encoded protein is CASSSEAGGLDTQYF.